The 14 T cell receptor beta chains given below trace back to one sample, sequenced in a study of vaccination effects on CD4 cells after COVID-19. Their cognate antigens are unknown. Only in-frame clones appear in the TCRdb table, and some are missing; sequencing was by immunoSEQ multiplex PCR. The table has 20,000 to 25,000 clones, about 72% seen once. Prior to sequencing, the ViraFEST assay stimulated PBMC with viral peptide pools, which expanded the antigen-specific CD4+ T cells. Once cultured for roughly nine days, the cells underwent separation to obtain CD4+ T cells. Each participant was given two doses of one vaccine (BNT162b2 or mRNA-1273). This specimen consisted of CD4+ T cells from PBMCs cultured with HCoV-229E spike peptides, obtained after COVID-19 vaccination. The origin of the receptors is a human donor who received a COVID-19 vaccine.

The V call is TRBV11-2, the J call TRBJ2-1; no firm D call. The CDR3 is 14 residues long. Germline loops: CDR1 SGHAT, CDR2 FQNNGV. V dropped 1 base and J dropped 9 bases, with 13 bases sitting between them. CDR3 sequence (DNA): TGTGCCAGCAGCTTAGGTCCCTCCCTGGGTGAGCAGTTCTTC. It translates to CASSLGPSLGEQFF. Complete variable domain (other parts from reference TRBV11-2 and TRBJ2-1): EAGVAQSPRYKIIEKRQSVAFWCNPISGHATLYWYQQILGQGPKLLIQFQNNGVVDDSQLPKDRFSAERLKGVDSTLKIQPAKLEDSAVYLCASSLGPSLGEQFFGPGTRLTVL.

Here the CDR3 reads CASRGTSGANEQFF. CDR3 coding DNA: TGCGCCAGCAGAGGGACTAGCGGGGCTAATGAGCAGTTCTTC. This chain links TRBV10-2 with TRBJ2-1; 13 nucleotides match TRBD2. The CDR3 contains 14 residues. In germline, CDR1 is WSHSY, CDR2 SAAADI. Trimming took 6 bases from V and 7 from J; bases not matched to a gene: 3.

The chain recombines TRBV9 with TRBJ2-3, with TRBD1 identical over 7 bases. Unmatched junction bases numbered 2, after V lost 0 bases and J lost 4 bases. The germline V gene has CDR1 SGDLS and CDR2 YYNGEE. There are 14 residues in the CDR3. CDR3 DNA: TGTGCCAGCAGCGTAGCGGGACAGTCAGATACGCAGTATTTT. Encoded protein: CASSVAGQSDTQYF.

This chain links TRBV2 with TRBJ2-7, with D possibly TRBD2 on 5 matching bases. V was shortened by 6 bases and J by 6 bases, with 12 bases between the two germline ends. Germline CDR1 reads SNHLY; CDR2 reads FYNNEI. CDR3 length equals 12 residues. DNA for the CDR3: TGTGCCAGCAGCGAGGGCTCCCTCGAGCAGTACTTC. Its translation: CASSEGSLEQYF.

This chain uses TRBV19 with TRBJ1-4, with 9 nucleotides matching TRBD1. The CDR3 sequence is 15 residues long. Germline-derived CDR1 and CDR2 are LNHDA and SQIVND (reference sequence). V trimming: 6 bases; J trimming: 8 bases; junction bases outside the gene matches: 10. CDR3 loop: CASSPRGQGVEKLFF. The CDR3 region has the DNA TGTGCCAGTAGCCCGAGGGGACAGGGAGTGGAAAAACTGTTTTTT. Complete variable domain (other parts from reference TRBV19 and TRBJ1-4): DGGITQSPKYLFRKEGQNVTLSCEQNLNHDAMYWYRQDPGQGLRLIYYSQIVNDFQKGDIAEGYSVSREKKESFPLTVTSAQKNPTAFYLCASSPRGQGVEKLFFGSGTQLSVL.

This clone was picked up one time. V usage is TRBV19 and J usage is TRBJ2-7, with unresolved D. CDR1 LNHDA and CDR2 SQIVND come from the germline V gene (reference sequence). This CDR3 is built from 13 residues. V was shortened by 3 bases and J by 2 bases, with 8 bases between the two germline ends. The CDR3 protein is CASSMGLPYEQYF. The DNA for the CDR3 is TGTGCCAGTAGTATGGGTCTGCCCTACGAGCAGTACTTC.

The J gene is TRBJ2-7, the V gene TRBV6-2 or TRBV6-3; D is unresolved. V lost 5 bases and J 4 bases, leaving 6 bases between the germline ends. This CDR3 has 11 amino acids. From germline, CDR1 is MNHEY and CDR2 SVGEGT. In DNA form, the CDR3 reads TGTGCCAGCAGTCAAGTTTACGAGCAGTACTTC. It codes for CASSQVYEQYF.

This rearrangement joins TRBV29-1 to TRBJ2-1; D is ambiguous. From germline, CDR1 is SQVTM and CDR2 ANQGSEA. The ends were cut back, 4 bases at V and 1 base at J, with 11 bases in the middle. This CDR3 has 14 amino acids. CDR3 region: CSVVPGTSYNEQFF. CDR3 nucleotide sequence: TGCAGCGTTGTTCCGGGCACTTCCTACAATGAGCAGTTCTTC.

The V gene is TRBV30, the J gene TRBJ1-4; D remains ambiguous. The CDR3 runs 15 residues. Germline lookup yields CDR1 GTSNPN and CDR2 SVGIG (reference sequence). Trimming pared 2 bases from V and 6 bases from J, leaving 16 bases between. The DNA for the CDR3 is TGTGCCTGGAGTCCCCGGGTGGGGAGGGATGAAAAACTGTTTTTT. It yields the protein CAWSPRVGRDEKLFF.

The DNA of the CDR3 is TGCGCCAGCAGCTTGATGGCTAGCGGGGGGGCACAAGAGACCCAGTACTTC. It is translated as CASSLMASGGAQETQYF. The chain uses TRBV5-1 and TRBJ2-5, with TRBD2 matching 12 bases. J gave up 2 bases and V 1 base, and 6 bases lay outside the gene matches. CDR1 and CDR2 (germline): SGHRS, YFSETQ. The CDR3 is made up of 17 amino acids.

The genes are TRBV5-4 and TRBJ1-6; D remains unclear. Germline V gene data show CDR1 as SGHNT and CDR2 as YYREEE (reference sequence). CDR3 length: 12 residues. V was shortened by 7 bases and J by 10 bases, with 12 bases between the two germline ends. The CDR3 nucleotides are TGTGCCAGCCGCGTAGACTTCTCACCCCTCCACTTT. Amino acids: CASRVDFSPLHF.

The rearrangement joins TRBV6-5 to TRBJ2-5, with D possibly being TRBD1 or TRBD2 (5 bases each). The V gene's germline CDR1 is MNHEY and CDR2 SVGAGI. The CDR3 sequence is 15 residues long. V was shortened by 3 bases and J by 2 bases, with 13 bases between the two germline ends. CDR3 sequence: CASSYFTGPQETQYF. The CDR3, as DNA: TGTGCCAGCAGTTATTTTACGGGGCCACAAGAGACCCAGTACTTC.

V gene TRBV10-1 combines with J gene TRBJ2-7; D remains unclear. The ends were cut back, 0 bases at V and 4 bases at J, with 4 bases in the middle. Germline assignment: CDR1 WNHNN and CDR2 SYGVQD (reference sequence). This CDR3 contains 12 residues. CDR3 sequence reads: CASSESGYEQYF. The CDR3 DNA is TGCGCCAGCAGTGAGTCAGGTTACGAGCAGTACTTC.

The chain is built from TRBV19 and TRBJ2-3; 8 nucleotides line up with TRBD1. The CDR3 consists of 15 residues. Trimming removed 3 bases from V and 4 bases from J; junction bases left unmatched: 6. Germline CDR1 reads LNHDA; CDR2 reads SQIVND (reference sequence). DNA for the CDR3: TGTGCCAGTAGTATCGGTGGGACAGGACCAGATACGCAGTATTTT. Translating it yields CASSIGGTGPDTQYF.